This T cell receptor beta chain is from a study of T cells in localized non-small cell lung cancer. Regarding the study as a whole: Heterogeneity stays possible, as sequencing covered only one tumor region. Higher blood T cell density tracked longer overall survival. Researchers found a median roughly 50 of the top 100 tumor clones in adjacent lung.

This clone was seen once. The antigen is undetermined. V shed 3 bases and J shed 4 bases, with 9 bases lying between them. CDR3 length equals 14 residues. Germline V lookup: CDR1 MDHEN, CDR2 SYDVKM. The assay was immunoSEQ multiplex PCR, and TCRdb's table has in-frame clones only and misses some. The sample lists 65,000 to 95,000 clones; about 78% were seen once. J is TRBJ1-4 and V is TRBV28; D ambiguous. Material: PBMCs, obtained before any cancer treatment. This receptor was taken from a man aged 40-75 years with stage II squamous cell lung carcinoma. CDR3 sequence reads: CASSLGGINEKLFF. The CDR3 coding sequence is TGTGCCAGCAGTTTGGGCGGAATTAATGAAAAACTGTTTTTT.